This T cell receptor (beta chain) was sequenced during a study of T cell changes during pregnancy in multiple sclerosis (dated by TCRdb to the late 2010s). Study-wide context: The study examined how the T cell repertoire changed over the course of pregnancy in women with multiple sclerosis.

Trimming takes 5 bases from V and 1 base from J, and the germline ends sit 17 bases apart. The CDR3, from cysteine to phenylalanine, totals 16 residues. Only the CDR3 part of the read is kept: 48 bases, read in frame from the first base. The germline V gene encodes CDR1 MDHEN and CDR2 SYDVKM. Library generation was performed with the immunoSEQ multiplex PCR assay. Here the immuneACCESS table is served through TCRdb, limited to in-frame sequences with V and J called. Missing clones are a known gap in these copies; in checked studies unresolved V genes cover under half, and the rest lacks a known reason. Recorded for this sample are roughly 87,000 clones; about 90% of them occurred a single time. Of the sample, 3.5% to 4% is held by the ten largest clones. Comment on this clone: Its antigen is unknown. The input lacks base qualities; no much larger clone sits a single base away.

The sequence joins TRBV28 to TRBJ1-1; the D gene is perhaps TRBD1, on 5 matching bases. The receptor was isolated from a female donor in good health, serving as a control in a pregnancy study. Some clones in this sample may be carry-over from other donors' samples. The sequencing here drew on PBMCs, taken in the first trimester of pregnancy. The CDR3 is CASSPNLEQENTEAFF. DNA sequence: TGTGCCAGCAGTCCGAATCTTGAACAGGAGAACACTGAAGCTTTCTTT.